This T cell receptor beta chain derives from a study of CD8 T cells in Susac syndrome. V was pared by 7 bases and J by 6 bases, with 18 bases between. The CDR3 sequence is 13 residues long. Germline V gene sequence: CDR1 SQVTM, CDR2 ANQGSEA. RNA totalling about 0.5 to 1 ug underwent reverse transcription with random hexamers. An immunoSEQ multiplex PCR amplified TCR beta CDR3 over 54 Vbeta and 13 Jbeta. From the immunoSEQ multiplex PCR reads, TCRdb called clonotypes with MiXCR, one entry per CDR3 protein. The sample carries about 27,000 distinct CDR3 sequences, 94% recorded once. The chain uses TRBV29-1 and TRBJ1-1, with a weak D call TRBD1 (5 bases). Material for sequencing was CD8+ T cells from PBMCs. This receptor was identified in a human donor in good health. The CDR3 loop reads CSAAGRGGSEAFF. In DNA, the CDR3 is TGCAGCGCCGCGGGACGGGGCGGATCTGAAGCTTTCTTT.